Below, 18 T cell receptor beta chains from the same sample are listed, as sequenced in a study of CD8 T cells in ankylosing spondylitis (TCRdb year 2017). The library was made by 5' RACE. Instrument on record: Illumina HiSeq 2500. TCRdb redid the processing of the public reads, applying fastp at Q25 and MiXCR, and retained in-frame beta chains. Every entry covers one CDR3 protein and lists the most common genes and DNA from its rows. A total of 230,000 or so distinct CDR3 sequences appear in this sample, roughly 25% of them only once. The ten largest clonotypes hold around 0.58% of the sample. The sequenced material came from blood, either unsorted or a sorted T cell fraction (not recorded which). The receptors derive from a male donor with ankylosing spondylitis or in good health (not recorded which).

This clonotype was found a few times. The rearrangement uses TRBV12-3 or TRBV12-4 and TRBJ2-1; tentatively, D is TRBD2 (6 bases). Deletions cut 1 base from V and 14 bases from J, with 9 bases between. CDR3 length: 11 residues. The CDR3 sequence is CASSLGGVEFF. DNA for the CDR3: TGTGCCAGCAGTTTAGGGGGGGTGGAGTTCTTC.

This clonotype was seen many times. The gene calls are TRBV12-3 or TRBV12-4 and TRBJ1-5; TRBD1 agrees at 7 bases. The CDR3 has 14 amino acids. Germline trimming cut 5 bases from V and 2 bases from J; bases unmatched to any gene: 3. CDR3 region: CASSLTGGNQPQHF. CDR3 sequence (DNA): TGTGCCAGCAGTCTCACAGGGGGCAATCAGCCCCAGCATTTT.

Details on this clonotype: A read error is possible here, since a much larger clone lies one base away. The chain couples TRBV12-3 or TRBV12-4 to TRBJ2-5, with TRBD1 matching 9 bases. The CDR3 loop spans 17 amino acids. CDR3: CAISLAPQGAVGETQYF. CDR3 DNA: TGTGCCATCAGTTTAGCGCCACAGGGGGCAGTCGGAGAGACCCAGTACTTC.

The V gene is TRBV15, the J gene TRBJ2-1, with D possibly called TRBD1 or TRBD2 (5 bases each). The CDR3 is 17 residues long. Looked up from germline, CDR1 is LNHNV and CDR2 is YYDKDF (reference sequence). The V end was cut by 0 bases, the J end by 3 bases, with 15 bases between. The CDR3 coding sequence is TGTGCCACCAGCAGAGATCGGGGCCCTCTACACTACAATGAGCAGTTCTTC. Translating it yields CATSRDRGPLHYNEQFF.

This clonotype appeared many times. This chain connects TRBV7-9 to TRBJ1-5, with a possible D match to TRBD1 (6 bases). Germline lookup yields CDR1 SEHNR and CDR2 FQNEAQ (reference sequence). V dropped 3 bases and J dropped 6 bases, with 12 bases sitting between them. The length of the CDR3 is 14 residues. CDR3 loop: CASSFGGASQPQHF. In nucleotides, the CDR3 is TGTGCCAGCAGCTTCGGGGGGGCGAGTCAGCCCCAGCATTTT.

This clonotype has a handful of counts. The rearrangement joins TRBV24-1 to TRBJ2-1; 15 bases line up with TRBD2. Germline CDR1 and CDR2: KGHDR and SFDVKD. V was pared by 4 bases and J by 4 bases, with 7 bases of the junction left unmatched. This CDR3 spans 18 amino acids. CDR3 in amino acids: CATSDPGLAGGDYNEQFF. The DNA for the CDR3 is TGTGCCACCAGTGACCCCGGACTAGCGGGGGGGGATTACAATGAGCAGTTCTTC.

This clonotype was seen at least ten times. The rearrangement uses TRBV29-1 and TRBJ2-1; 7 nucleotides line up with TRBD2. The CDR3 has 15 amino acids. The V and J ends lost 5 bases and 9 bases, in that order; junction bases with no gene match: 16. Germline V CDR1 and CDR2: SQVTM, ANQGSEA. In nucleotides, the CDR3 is TGCAGCGTTTCCGGGGGGTTTGGGCCAGCGGGTGAGCAGTTCTTC. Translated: CSVSGGFGPAGEQFF.

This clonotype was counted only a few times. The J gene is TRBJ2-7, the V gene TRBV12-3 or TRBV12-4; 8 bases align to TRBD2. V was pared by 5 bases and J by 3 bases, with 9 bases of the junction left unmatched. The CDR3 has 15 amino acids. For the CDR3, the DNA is TGTGCCAGCAGTCCAACCCCGGGACTAGGCTACGAGCAGTACTTC. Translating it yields CASSPTPGLGYEQYF.

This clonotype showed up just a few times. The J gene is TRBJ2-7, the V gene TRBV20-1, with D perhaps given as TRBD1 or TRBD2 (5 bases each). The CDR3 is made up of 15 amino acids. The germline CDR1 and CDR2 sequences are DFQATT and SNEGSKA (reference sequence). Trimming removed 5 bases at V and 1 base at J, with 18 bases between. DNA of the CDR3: TGCAGTGCTCCCCATCCCGGGGCAGGTTCCTACGAGCAGTACTTC. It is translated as CSAPHPGAGSYEQYF.

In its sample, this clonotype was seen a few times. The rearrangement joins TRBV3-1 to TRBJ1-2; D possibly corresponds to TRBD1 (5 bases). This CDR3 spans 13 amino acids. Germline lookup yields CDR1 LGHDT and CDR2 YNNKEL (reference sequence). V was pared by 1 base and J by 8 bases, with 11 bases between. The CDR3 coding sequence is TGTGCCAGCAGCCAAGCGGGGGGAGGAGGCTACACCTTC. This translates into CASSQAGGGGYTF. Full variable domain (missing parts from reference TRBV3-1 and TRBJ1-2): DTAVSQTPKYLVTQMGNDKSIKCEQNLGHDTMYWYKQDSKKFLKIMFSYNNKELIINETVPNRFSPKSPDKAHLNLHINSLELGDSAVYFCASSQAGGGGYTFGSGTRLTVV.

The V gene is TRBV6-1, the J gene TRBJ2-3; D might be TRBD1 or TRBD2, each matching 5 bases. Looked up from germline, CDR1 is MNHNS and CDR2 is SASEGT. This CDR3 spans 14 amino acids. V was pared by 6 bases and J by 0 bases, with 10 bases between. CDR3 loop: CASRLWGSTDTQYF. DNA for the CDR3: TGTGCCAGCAGGCTGTGGGGGAGCACAGATACGCAGTATTTT.

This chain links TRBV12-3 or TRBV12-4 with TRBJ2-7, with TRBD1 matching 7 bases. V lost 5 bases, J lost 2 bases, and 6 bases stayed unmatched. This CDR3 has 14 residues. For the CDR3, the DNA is TGTGCCAGCAGTATGGGACAGCTTACCTACGAGCAGTACTTC. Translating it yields CASSMGQLTYEQYF.

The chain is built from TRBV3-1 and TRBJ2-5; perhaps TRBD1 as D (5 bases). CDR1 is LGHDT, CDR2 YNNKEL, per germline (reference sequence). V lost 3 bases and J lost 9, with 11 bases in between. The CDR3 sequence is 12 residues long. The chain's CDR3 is CASSQGLGAQYF. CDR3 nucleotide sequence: TGTGCCAGCAGCCAGGGTTTAGGGGCCCAGTACTTC.

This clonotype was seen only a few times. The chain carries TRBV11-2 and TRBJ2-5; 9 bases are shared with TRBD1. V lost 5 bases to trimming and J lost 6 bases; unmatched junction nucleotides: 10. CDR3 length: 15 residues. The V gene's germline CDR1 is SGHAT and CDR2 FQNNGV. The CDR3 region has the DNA TGTGCCAGCAGCAATCGGACAGGGGAGGGAAAGACCCAGTACTTC. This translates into CASSNRTGEGKTQYF.

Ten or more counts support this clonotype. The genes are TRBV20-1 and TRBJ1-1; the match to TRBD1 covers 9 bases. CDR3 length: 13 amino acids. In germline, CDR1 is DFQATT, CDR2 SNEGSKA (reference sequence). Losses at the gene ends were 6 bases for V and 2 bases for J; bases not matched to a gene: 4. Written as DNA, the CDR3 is TGCAGTGCCCAGGGACAGGGAAACACTGAAGCTTTCTTT. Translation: CSAQGQGNTEAFF.

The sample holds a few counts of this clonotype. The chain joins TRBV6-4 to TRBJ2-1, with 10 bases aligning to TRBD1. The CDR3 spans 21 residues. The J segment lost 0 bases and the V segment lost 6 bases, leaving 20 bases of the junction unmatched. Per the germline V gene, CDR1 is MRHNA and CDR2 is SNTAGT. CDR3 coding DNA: TGTGCCAGCAGCGACCGGTTAGGACAGGGGGTAGGGCCGGGCTCCTACAATGAGCAGTTCTTC. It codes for CASSDRLGQGVGPGSYNEQFF.

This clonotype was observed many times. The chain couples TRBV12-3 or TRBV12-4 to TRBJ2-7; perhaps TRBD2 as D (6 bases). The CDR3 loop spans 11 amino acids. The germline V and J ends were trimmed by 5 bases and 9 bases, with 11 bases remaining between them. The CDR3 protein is CASSLTEGQYF. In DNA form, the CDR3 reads TGTGCCAGCAGTCTCACGGAGGGGCAGTACTTC.

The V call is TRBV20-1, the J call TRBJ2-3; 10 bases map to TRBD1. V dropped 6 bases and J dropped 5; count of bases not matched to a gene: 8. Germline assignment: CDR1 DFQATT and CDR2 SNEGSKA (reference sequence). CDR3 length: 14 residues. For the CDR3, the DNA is TGCAGTGCCCCCCTGGACAGGGGGGTAGATACGCAGTATTTT. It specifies CSAPLDRGVDTQYF.